Presented here are 20 T cell receptor beta chains from one specimen sequenced in a study of STAT5B mutations in CD4+ large granular lymphocyte leukemia. Data came from immunoSEQ multiplex PCR; TCRdb stores just in-frame clones and leaves some out. There are 25,000 to 35,000 clones in the sample; roughly 77% occur only once, and roughly 0.43% lies in the top ten. The sample was CD4+ T cells from blood buffy coats. Every receptor here comes from a human donor in good health.

This clone was detected a few times. The chain joins TRBV14 to TRBJ1-2; 8 positions agree with TRBD1. J lost 4 bases, V lost 0 bases, and 1 base had no gene match. The CDR3 runs to 14 residues. Germline V gene lookup returns CDR1 SGHDN and CDR2 FVKESK. The CDR3 sequence: CASSQEQGVYGYTF. CDR3 in DNA: TGTGCCAGCAGCCAAGAACAGGGGGTCTATGGCTACACCTTC.

V usage is TRBV7-8 and J usage is TRBJ1-5; the D gene is possibly TRBD1 (5 bases). Germline assignment: CDR1 SGHVS and CDR2 FQNEAQ. The V end lost 3 bases, the J end lost 6 bases, and 15 bases lay between the germline ends. The CDR3 is 15 amino acids. The CDR3 is CASSFLQGFLQPQHF. CDR3 bases: TGTGCCAGCAGCTTCCTCCAGGGATTCCTTCAGCCCCAGCATTTT. The whole variable domain, filled in from reference TRBV7-8 and TRBJ1-5, reads GAGVSQSPRYKVAKRGQDVALRCDPISGHVSLFWYQQALGQGPEFLTYFQNEAQLDKSGLPSDRFFAERPEGSVSTLKIQRTQQEDSAVYLCASSFLQGFLQPQHFGDGTRLSIL.

The chain joins TRBV27 to TRBJ1-5, with D hard to call. V shed 3 bases and J shed 1 base, with 7 bases lying between them. Germline CDR1 reads MNHEY; CDR2 reads SMNVEV (reference sequence). The CDR3 is 14 residues long. DNA for the CDR3: TGTGCCAGCAGTTTCGGGCTGAGCAATCAGCCCCAGCATTTT. It encodes CASSFGLSNQPQHF.

This sequence joins TRBV10-3 and TRBJ2-7; TRBD2 is a possible D gene (7 bases). CDR1 ENHRY and CDR2 SYGVKD come from the germline V gene. Trimming removed 5 bases at V and 7 bases at J, with 18 bases between. The CDR3 has 14 amino acids. The CDR3 bases are TGTGCCATCAGTAGAAGGGGGGGACCCCCGGAGCAGTACTTC. Amino acid sequence: CAISRRGGPPEQYF.

The V and J genes are TRBV29-1 and TRBJ2-7, with unresolved D. CDR3 length: 9 residues. The germline CDR1 and CDR2 sequences are SQVTM and ANQGSEA. This CDR3 is CNLPREQYF. CDR3 sequence (DNA): TGCAACCTCCCGAGGGAGCAGTACTTC.

The chain has TRBV29-1 and TRBJ2-2, with D possibly being TRBD1 (5 bases). Germline assignment: CDR1 SQVTM and CDR2 ANQGSEA. The CDR3 is 15 amino acids. The V gene lost 8 bases and the J gene lost 3 bases, with 19 bases spanning the gap. The CDR3 here is CSIRWGRVDTGELFF. The CDR3 coding sequence is TGCAGCATCCGATGGGGCAGGGTGGACACCGGGGAGCTGTTTTTT.

The J gene is TRBJ2-5, the V gene TRBV7-8; no clear D gene. The germline V gene has CDR1 SGHVS and CDR2 FQNEAQ. V lost 2 bases, J lost 3 bases, and 10 bases lay in between. CDR3 size: 14 residues. The CDR3 DNA reads as TGTGCCAGCAGCTTACTGGGGAAAGAAGAGACCCAGTACTTC. It is translated as CASSLLGKEETQYF.

With respect to this clone: The junction departs from the called germline gene at one end, perhaps through a read error. The chain joins TRBV15 to TRBJ2-3; no clear D. This CDR3 is built from 15 residues. Germline V gene sequence: CDR1 LNHNV, CDR2 YYDKDF (reference sequence). For the CDR3, the DNA is TGTGCCACCAGAAGAGATAGGGTCTCTGCAGATACGCAGTATTTT. It encodes CATRRDRVSADTQYF.

This clone was seen a handful of times. The V gene is TRBV11-2, the J gene TRBJ1-1; D remains ambiguous. Trimming pared 6 bases from V and 6 bases from J, leaving 8 bases between. CDR1 is SGHAT, CDR2 FQNNGV, per germline. The CDR3 spans 11 residues. The CDR3 loop reads CASSIRAEAFF. CDR3 DNA: TGTGCCAGCAGTATACGGGCTGAAGCTTTCTTT.

The chain has TRBV5-1 and TRBJ2-1; tentatively, D is TRBD2 (6 bases). Germline assignment: CDR1 SGHRS and CDR2 YFSETQ. The length of the CDR3 is 14 residues. The V end lost 5 bases, the J end lost 7 bases, and 16 bases lay between the germline ends. The CDR3: CASRQDGGGNEQFF. CDR3 DNA sequence: TGCGCCAGCAGACAAGACGGGGGTGGGAATGAGCAGTTCTTC.

The rearrangement uses TRBV2 and TRBJ2-5; D gene unclear. Germline CDR1 and CDR2: SNHLY and FYNNEI. Trimming pared 7 bases from V and 2 bases from J, leaving 11 bases between. The length of the CDR3 is 13 residues. The CDR3 is CASNREPQETQYF. CDR3 sequence (DNA): TGTGCCAGCAATAGGGAACCACAAGAGACCCAGTACTTC.

This chain uses TRBV28 with TRBJ2-7; D perhaps matches TRBD1 (5 bases). Germline lookup yields CDR1 MDHEN and CDR2 SYDVKM. The ends were cut back, 10 bases at V and 3 bases at J, with 7 bases in the middle. The CDR3 covers 10 residues. The CDR3 spells CATQGYEQYF. The CDR3 DNA is TGTGCCACTCAGGGCTACGAGCAGTACTTC.

V usage is TRBV4-2 and J usage is TRBJ2-5; the match to TRBD2 covers 9 bases. The V segment lost 0 bases and the J segment 3 bases; nucleotides outside the gene matches: 8. Germline assignment: CDR1 LGHNA and CDR2 YNFKEQ. The CDR3 spans 17 residues. In DNA form, the CDR3 reads TGTGCCAGCAGCCAAGATGATGGCGGGGGGGGAGAAGAGACCCAGTACTTC. Amino acids: CASSQDDGGGGEETQYF.

This clone appeared once. This chain links TRBV30 with TRBJ1-2, with D unresolved. CDR1 is GTSNPN and CDR2 is SVGIG in the germline V gene (reference sequence). V lost 4 bases and J lost 2, with 11 bases in between. The CDR3 sequence is 13 residues long. Here the CDR3 reads CAWIPDRNYGYTF. DNA for the CDR3: TGTGCCTGGATACCGGACCGAAACTATGGCTACACCTTC. The complete variable domain, with remaining parts taken from reference TRBV30 and TRBJ1-2, reads SQTIHQWPATLVQPVGSPLSLECTVEGTSNPNLYWYRQAAGRGLQLLFYSVGIGQISSEVPQNLSASRPQDRQFILSSKKLLLSDSGFYLCAWIPDRNYGYTFGSGTRLTVV.

The J gene is TRBJ2-7, the V gene TRBV18; D gene uncertain. The CDR3 runs 14 residues. Per germline, CDR1 KGHSH and CDR2 LQKENI. Trimming stripped 2 bases from V and 2 bases from J, with 10 bases between. The chain's CDR3 is CASSPSDTTYEQYF. The CDR3 region has the DNA TGTGCCAGCTCACCAAGCGACACAACCTACGAGCAGTACTTC.

This clone was detected only once. V gene TRBV5-6 combines with J gene TRBJ2-3; 8 bases line up with TRBD1. J lost 4 bases, V lost 4 bases, and 14 bases had no gene match. This CDR3 has 17 amino acids. The V gene's germline CDR1 is SGHDT and CDR2 YYEEEE. CDR3 nucleotide sequence: TGTGCCAGCAGCCCAGGGACAGGAGTCCTCGTGGCAGATACGCAGTATTTT. Translation gives CASSPGTGVLVADTQYF.

J is TRBJ1-1 and V is TRBV30, with D unresolved. This CDR3 region has 11 residues. The V gene lost 7 bases and the J gene lost 1 base, with 7 bases spanning the gap. The germline gives CDR1 GTSNPN, CDR2 SVGIG (reference sequence). Here the CDR3 DNA reads TGTGCCTTGATGGGGAACACTGAAGCTTTCTTT. Translating it yields CALMGNTEAFF.

The chain couples TRBV15 to TRBJ1-4; no reliable D call. Per germline, CDR1 LNHNV and CDR2 YYDKDF (reference sequence). This CDR3 is 14 amino acids long. Trimming shortened V by 8 bases and J by 4 bases, and 14 bases separated the two germline ends. CDR3 nucleotides: TGTGCCACCCTAACGGCAGGTCTTAATGAAAAACTGTTTTTT. As protein: CATLTAGLNEKLFF.

The chain's CDR3 is CASSVATVPNYGYTF. As DNA, the CDR3 is TGTGCCAGCAGCGTAGCAACAGTCCCTAACTATGGCTACACCTTC. This chain joins TRBV9 and TRBJ1-2; no definite D call. Deletions cut 0 bases from V and 0 bases from J, with 9 bases between. CDR1 and CDR2 from the germline V gene are SGDLS and YYNGEE. The CDR3 is 15 amino acids.

The genes are TRBV11-2 and TRBJ2-1; possibly TRBD1 for D (6 bases). Germline CDR1 is SGHAT and CDR2 is FQNNGV. This CDR3 comprises 14 residues. Trimming stripped 8 bases from V and 4 bases from J, with 15 bases between. The CDR3 coding sequence is TGTGCCAGCCACCCTTTGGGGGCTTACAATGAGCAGTTCTTC. This translates into CASHPLGAYNEQFF.